This record looks at one T cell receptor beta chain sequence and its context. Its antigen is unknown. No much larger clonotype is one base removed from it; base qualities were not supplied. This specimen comes from a study of blood T cell repertoires in COVID-19 (dated by TCRdb to 2018 to 2021). In the study overall: Collaborator samples came from the United States, Italy and Spain and covered acute and convalescent phases of COVID-19. Where HLA class I and class II types were available, the types were taken from metadata supplied by the sample provider, not from assay-based typing. A freely available public database, intended as a resource for researchers studying the immune response to SARS-CoV-2, is where the repertoires were released. Samples came from the ongoing ImmuneRACE study (first 160 participants) plus 1,254 subjects from 6 global collaborators. The prospective study material was composed of cDNA or gDNA derived from T cells, B-cell-depleted T cells, or PBMCs. Nearly every sample came with metadata listing a de-identified subject ID, COVID-19 status, age in years and sex. Deeply sampled blood TCRbeta repertoires from subjects exposed to, actively infected with, or recovered from COVID-19 were included in the dataset.

Study-wide findings and limitations: Clinical and demographic metadata were provided uncurated, with the amount varying by source and participant.

TCRbeta CDR3 regions were amplified from genomic DNA using the immunoSEQ Assay, a bias-controlled multiplex PCR. In the authors' own workflow: The number of nucleated cells in each sample was estimated from the amplification of reference gene primers within the assay. Sequence reads were collapsed and filtered to measure the absolute abundance of every unique TCRbeta CDR3 rearrangement. For each sample, productive Simpson clonality was calculated by taking the square root of Simpson's diversity index across productive rearrangements. The clones in this table, taken by TCRdb from immuneACCESS, are in-frame only. Not every clone is retained; where verified, under half of the shortfall comes from an unresolved V gene, and the cause of the rest is unknown. V and J calls and clone size are those listed in that table; D and trimming were worked out from the DNA. Counted in this sample were over 30,000 clones; about 85% of them appeared once. The top ten clonotypes cover 25% to 30% of the sample.

CDR1 and CDR2 are read off the germline V gene as SGHAT and FQNNGV. The CDR3 runs 14 residues from the cysteine to the phenylalanine. CDR3 DNA only is kept here, 42 bases in frame from base 1. Trimming accounts for 5 bases at V and 6 bases at J, while the number of junction bases matched to no gene is 5. Collaborating institutions collected whole blood in K2EDTA tubes following their own protocols. For TCRbeta analysis, collaborator samples were shipped as frozen whole blood, as isolated PBMCs, or as DNA extracted from either sample type. The receptor comes from a man older than 75 with active or convalescent COVID-19. The sequence joins TRBV11-2 to TRBJ2-7, with 12 bases in between that match TRBD1. The sample taken for sequencing was peripheral blood. The sequenced DNA: TGTGCCAGCAGCCTTGGGACAGGGGGCGCCGAGCAGTACTTC. Its translation is CASSLGTGGAEQYF.